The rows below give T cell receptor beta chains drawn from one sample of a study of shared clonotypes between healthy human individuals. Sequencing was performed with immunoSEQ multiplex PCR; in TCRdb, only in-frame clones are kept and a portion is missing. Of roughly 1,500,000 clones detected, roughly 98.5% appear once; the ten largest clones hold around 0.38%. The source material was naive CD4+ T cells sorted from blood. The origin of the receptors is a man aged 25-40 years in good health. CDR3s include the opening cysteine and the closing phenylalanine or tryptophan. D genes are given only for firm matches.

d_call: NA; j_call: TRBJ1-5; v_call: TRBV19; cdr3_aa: CASSQGYQPQHF
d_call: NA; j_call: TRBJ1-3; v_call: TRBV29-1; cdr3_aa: CSGRTSGNTIYF
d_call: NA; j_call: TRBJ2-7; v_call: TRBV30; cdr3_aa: CAWSVAWNEQYF
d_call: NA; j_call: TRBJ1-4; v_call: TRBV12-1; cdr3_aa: CASSFRKANEKLFF
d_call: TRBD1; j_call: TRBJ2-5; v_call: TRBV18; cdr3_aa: CASSPRTGQAETQYF
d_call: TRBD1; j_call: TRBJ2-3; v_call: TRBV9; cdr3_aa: CASSVSQDRAQGDTQYF
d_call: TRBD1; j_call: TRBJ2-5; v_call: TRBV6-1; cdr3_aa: CASSEGTGVETQYF
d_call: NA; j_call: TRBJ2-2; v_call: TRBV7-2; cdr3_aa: CASSFPFGRVNTGELFF
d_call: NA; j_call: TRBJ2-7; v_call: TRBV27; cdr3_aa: CASSFFGGGSYEQYF
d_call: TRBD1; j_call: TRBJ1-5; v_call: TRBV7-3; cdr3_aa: CASSDRVGLDQPQHF
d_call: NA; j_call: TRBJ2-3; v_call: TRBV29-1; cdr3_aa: CSVEWRDTQYF
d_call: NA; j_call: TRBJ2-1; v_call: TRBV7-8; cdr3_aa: CATGPPAGAKRNEQFF
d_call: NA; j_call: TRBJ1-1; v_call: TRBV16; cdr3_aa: CASSSQGSVTEAFF
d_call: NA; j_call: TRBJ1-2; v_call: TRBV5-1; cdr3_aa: CASSSQNGGNYGYTF
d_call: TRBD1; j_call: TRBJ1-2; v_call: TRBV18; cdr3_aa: CASSLKQGATGYGYTF
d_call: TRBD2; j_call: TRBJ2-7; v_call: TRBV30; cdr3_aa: CAWTQAGGSYEQYF
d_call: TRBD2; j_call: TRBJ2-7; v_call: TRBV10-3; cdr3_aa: CASSGTEFYEQYF
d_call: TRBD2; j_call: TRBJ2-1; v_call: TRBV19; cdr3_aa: CASSMRAGVGNEQFF
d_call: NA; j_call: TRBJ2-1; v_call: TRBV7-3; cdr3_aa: CASSLGSLANEQFF
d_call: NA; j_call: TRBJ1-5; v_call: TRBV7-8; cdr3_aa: CASSPPGNPNQPQHF
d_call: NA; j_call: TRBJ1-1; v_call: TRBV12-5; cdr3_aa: CASARLDTEAFF
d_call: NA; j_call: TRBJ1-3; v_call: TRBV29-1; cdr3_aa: CSVEDRRHAGNTIYF
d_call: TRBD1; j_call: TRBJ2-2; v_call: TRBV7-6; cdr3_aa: CASRDRINTGELFF
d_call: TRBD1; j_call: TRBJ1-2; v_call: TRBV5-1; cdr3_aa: CASSSGQLYTF
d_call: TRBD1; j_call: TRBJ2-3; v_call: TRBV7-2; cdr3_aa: CASSIFAGQGRTDTQYF